This record concerns one T cell receptor (beta chain) sequence. This clonotype was detected only a few times. The antigen this receptor binds is unknown. No base qualities exist here, and no much larger clone lies one base off it. This entry is derived from a study of patients and donors after allogeneic stem cell transplantation (dated by TCRdb to 2020 to 2022). The method was RT-PCR. Sequencing was performed on a NextSeq 550. Clones were called with MiXCR by TCRdb after fastp trimmed the public reads at Q25, and only in-frame beta chains were retained. Each entry merges the rows of one CDR3 protein and shows their most common DNA and genes. The sample table shows approximately 430,000 distinct CDR3 sequences, and approximately 16% are seen once. The ten largest clones take up 7.2% of the sample. CDR3 length: 17 amino acids, cysteine to phenylalanine. CDR3 DNA is the only sequence kept; it has 51 bases, read in frame from the first base. V lost 0 bases and J lost 3 bases; the stretch between them is 15 bases long.

The sequenced material came from blood, either unsorted or a sorted T cell fraction (not recorded which). The receptor was isolated from a human donor who was either an allogeneic HSCT recipient or a stem cell or donor lymphocyte infusion donor (not recorded which). It is not recorded whose cells these are; they may come from a transplant donor. The chain uses TRBV12-3 or TRBV12-4 and TRBJ2-1, with a weak D call of TRBD2 (5 bases match). CDR3 region: CASSLARAERSYNEQFF. The DNA sequence is given as TGTGCCAGCAGTTTAGCCCGAGCAGAGCGGAGCTACAATGAGCAGTTCTTC.